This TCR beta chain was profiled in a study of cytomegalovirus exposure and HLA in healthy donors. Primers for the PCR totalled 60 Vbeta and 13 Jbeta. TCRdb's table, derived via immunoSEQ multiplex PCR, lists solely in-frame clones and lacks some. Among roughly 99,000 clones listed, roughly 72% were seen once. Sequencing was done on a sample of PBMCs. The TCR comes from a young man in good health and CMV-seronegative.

The CDR3 nucleotides are TGTGCCAGCAGTTTAGTGAGACAGTCTCATGAGCAGTTCTTC. The encoded protein is CASSLVRQSHEQFF. The chain is built from TRBV27 and TRBJ2-1, with a possible D match to TRBD1 (5 bases). Trimming removed 2 bases at V and 8 bases at J, with 13 bases between. Germline values: CDR1 MNHEY, CDR2 SMNVEV (reference sequence). This CDR3 comprises 14 residues.